These 11 T cell receptor beta chains were sequenced from one sample in a study of T-cell reconstitution after alpha-beta-depleted transplantation in children. Unique molecular identifiers were built into the TCRbeta library. One entry per CDR3 protein, called by TCRdb with MiXCR from the PCR reads. The sample carries approximately 15,000 distinct CDR3 sequences, roughly 8% recorded once. The sample here was PBMCs, mostly from graft donor cells, taken 60 days after TCRalphabeta/CD19-depleted stem cell transplant. Receptors originate from a boy under two years old who had a stem cell transplant for Wiskott-Aldrich syndrome, so the T cells may come from the graft donor.

There are many counts of this clonotype. The chain recombines TRBV7-2 with TRBJ2-5, with D perhaps matching TRBD2 (5 bases). The length of the CDR3 is 13 residues. With 5 bases removed from V and 7 bases from J, the gap between germline ends came to 14 bases. The V gene's germline CDR1 is SGHTA and CDR2 FQGNSA. The CDR3 is CASSLEETATQYF. The CDR3 DNA sequence: TGTGCCAGCAGCCTGGAGGAGACGGCGACCCAGTACTTC.

This clonotype was seen repeatedly, ten times or more. The V call is TRBV7-9, the J call TRBJ2-3, with TRBD1 matching 8 bases. V was pared by 5 bases and J by 5 bases, with 9 bases of the junction left unmatched. The CDR3 is made up of 15 amino acids. The germline V gene encodes CDR1 SEHNR and CDR2 FQNEAQ (reference sequence). CDR3 bases: TGTGCCAGCAGCCACCGGGACAGGAGTCTAGATACGCAGTATTTT. Its translation: CASSHRDRSLDTQYF.

For this clonotype: At one boundary the junction diverges from the germline segment, which might be a read error. This chain joins TRBV4-1 and TRBJ2-5; D may be TRBD1 (5 bases). This CDR3 spans 13 amino acids. Germline V lookup: CDR1 MGHRA, CDR2 YSYEKL. In DNA, the CDR3 is TGTGCCAGCAGCCCCAGTGGGGCGGAGACCCAGTACTTC. It encodes CASSPSGAETQYF.

V is TRBV5-1 and J is TRBJ2-3; D unresolved. The germline gives CDR1 SGHRS, CDR2 YFSETQ. V was shortened by 4 bases and J by 4 bases, with 13 bases between the two germline ends. There are 14 residues in the CDR3. The CDR3 loop reads CASSPSGLSDTQYF. For the CDR3, the DNA is TGCGCCAGCAGCCCTTCGGGTCTCTCAGATACGCAGTATTTT.

The rearrangement links TRBV6-1 to TRBJ2-1; no clear D gene. V was pared by 8 bases and J by 8 bases, with 13 bases between. Germline V gives CDR1 MNHNS, CDR2 SASEGT. The CDR3 loop spans 12 amino acids. CDR3 DNA sequence: TGTGCCAGCGCGTGGACCCCCGATGAGCAGTTCTTC. Protein sequence: CASAWTPDEQFF.

This rearrangement joins TRBV6-1 to TRBJ2-7; 8 bases match TRBD1. Germline values: CDR1 MNHNS, CDR2 SASEGT. After removal of 7 bases from V and 5 bases from J, the junction contained 7 bases not matched to a gene. The length of the CDR3 is 13 residues. The CDR3 region is CASTAGGMNEQYF. CDR3 sequence (DNA): TGTGCCAGCACGGCAGGGGGCATGAACGAGCAGTACTTC.

This clonotype occurred many times. The chain couples TRBV12-3 or TRBV12-4 to TRBJ1-1; possible D gene TRBD1, 6 bases. The V and J ends lost 7 bases and 5 bases respectively, with 17 bases between them. The CDR3 spans 14 residues. CDR3 bases: TGTGCCAGCAAGAATAGGGAGAGGGGGACTGAAGCTTTCTTT. Translated, it gives CASKNRERGTEAFF.

This clonotype was seen at least ten times. The chain carries TRBV18 and TRBJ1-1, with D possibly being TRBD1 (5 bases). Germline loops: CDR1 KGHSH, CDR2 LQKENI. The CDR3 totals 12 residues. Trimming pared 6 bases from V and 7 bases from J, leaving 12 bases between. The chain's CDR3 is CASSMDGGEAFF. CDR3 DNA sequence: TGTGCCAGCTCGATGGACGGGGGTGAAGCTTTCTTT.

In its sample, this clonotype was seen many times. V is TRBV20-1 and J is TRBJ2-7; TRBD2 matches 10 bases. Germline CDR1 DFQATT, CDR2 SNEGSKA (reference sequence). The ends lost 6 bases at V and 2 bases at J; junction bases unmatched: 1. This CDR3 has 12 amino acids. The CDR3 DNA reads as TGCAGTGCCCTAGCGGGAGCCTACGAGCAGTACTTC. Residues: CSALAGAYEQYF.

In its sample, this clonotype was seen many times. This chain joins TRBV29-1 and TRBJ1-5, with a possible D match to TRBD1 (6 bases). V lost 6 bases to trimming and J lost 3 bases, with 9 bases between them. The CDR3 has 12 amino acids. Looked up from germline, CDR1 is SQVTM and CDR2 is ANQGSEA. This CDR3 is CSVQGPNQPQHF. The CDR3 region has the DNA TGCAGCGTACAGGGCCCCAATCAGCCCCAGCATTTT.

In this sample, this clonotype turned up many times. V gene TRBV18 combines with J gene TRBJ2-5; TRBD2 agrees at 15 bases. Germline V gene sequence: CDR1 KGHSH, CDR2 LQKENI. J lost 2 bases, V lost 3 bases, and 4 bases had no gene match. The CDR3 length is 17 residues. This CDR3 reads CASSPKGLAGGQETQYF. CDR3 DNA: TGTGCCAGCTCACCCAAGGGACTAGCGGGAGGTCAAGAGACCCAGTACTTC.